A single sample is the source of the 6 T cell receptor beta chains below, sequenced in a study of read filtering for tumor transcriptome and immune sequencing. From about 400 ng of RNA, a library with molecular barcoded alpha/delta and beta/gamma adaptors was made. TCRdb re-called the reads through MiXCR, storing one row per CDR3 protein. The sample yields tens of thousands of distinct CDR3 sequences, around a fifth seen once. The sample comprised a population of CD138-negative cells sorted from bone marrow. These TCRs come from a donor at least 40 years old with multiple myeloma.

In this sample, this clonotype turned up a few times. The gene calls are TRBV7-2 and TRBJ2-5; D gene unclear. V shed 3 bases and J shed 2 bases, with 7 bases lying between them. Germline V gene sequence: CDR1 SGHTA, CDR2 FQGNSA. This CDR3 spans 13 amino acids. The CDR3 nucleotides read TGTGCCAGCAGCTTTACAAATCAAGAGACCCAGTACTTC. Its protein product is CASSFTNQETQYF.

This clonotype occurred many times. V gene TRBV14 combines with J gene TRBJ2-6, with D unclear. CDR3 length: 14 amino acids. The V gene lost 4 bases and the J gene lost 1 base, with 5 bases spanning the gap. The germline V gene encodes CDR1 SGHDN and CDR2 FVKESK. CDR3 sequence: CASSRTSGANVLTF. The CDR3 region has the DNA TGTGCCAGCAGCCGCACATCTGGGGCCAACGTCCTGACTTTC.

The chain recombines TRBV10-3 with TRBJ2-2, with D possibly being TRBD1 (6 bases). Germline V gene sequence: CDR1 ENHRY, CDR2 SYGVKD. V was trimmed by 7 bases and J by 0 bases, leaving 18 bases between them. This CDR3 spans 17 amino acids. For the CDR3, the DNA is TGTGCCATCACTGCATTCGGGACAACCGCGAACACCGGGGAGCTGTTTTTT. Protein sequence: CAITAFGTTANTGELFF.

This clonotype showed up many times. V gene TRBV11-2 combines with J gene TRBJ1-1; 9 bases line up with TRBD1. This CDR3 has 14 amino acids. With 5 bases clipped from V and 5 bases from J, the junction kept 6 bases outside the gene matches. CDR1 SGHAT and CDR2 FQNNGV come from the germline V gene. CDR3 amino acids: CASSPGQGRTEAFF. The CDR3 nucleotides are TGTGCCAGCAGCCCGGGACAGGGAAGAACTGAAGCTTTCTTT.

The rearrangement joins TRBV9 to TRBJ2-3, with D maybe TRBD2 (5 bases). Germline V gene lookup returns CDR1 SGDLS and CDR2 YYNGEE. V dropped 4 bases and J dropped 0 bases, with 12 bases sitting between them. The CDR3 spans 15 residues. The DNA for the CDR3 is TGTGCCAGCAGCCCAGAGGGAATTAGCACAGATACGCAGTATTTT. It translates to CASSPEGISTDTQYF. Looking up the rest from reference TRBV9 and TRBJ2-3 gives the full variable domain: DSGVTQTPKHLITATGQRVTLRCSPRSGDLSVYWYQQSLDQGLQFLIQYYNGEERAKGNILERFSAQQFPDLHSELNLSSLELGDSALYFCASSPEGISTDTQYFGPGTRLTVL.

The chain employs TRBV7-9 and TRBJ2-3, with D possibly called TRBD1 or TRBD2 (7 bases each). The CDR3 extends over 15 amino acids. The V end was cut by 4 bases, the J end by 0 bases, with 11 bases between. The V gene's germline CDR1 is SEHNR and CDR2 FQNEAQ (reference sequence). CDR3 amino acids: CASSSGGQSTDTQYF. The DNA of the CDR3 is TGTGCCAGCAGCTCGGGGGGACAGAGCACAGATACGCAGTATTTT.